One and the same sample provided the 27 T cell receptor beta chains below, sequenced in a study of blood T cell repertoires in COVID-19. The repertoire was sequenced with immunoSEQ multiplex PCR; TCRdb's copy has only in-frame clones and lacks some. The sample lists over 95,000 clones; 75% to 90% were seen once. Sequencing used peripheral blood. The receptors stem from a woman between 45 and 65 years old with acute or convalescent COVID-19.

The rearrangement joins TRBV12-5 to TRBJ1-3; no definite D call. The CDR3 extends over 15 amino acids. Germline CDR1 and CDR2: LGHNT and FRNRAP. V lost 2 bases and J 0 bases, leaving 8 bases between the germline ends. The CDR3: CASGLPHGSGNTIYF. The CDR3 DNA sequence: TGTGCTAGTGGTTTGCCCCACGGCTCTGGAAACACCATATATTTT.

The V and J genes are TRBV28 and TRBJ1-5, with 7 bases lining up with TRBD1. The CDR3 totals 14 residues. Germline V CDR1 and CDR2: MDHEN, SYDVKM. The CDR3 nucleotides read TGTGTCCGACAGGGCGATGTGAGGGAACAGCCCCAGCATTTT. Translating gives CVRQGDVREQPQHF.

The chain has TRBV4-1 and TRBJ1-3; the D gene is possibly TRBD1 (6 bases). Germline loops: CDR1 MGHRA, CDR2 YSYEKL. The CDR3 extends over 19 amino acids. V gave up 1 base and J gave up 0 bases, with 19 bases separating them. DNA of the CDR3: TGCGCCAGCAGCCAAGGCGACGCCGCCCGGACAGTCTCTGGAAACACCATATATTTT. It translates to CASSQGDAARTVSGNTIYF.

The rearrangement links TRBV30 to TRBJ1-5; 7 nucleotides match TRBD1. V was clipped by 0 bases and J by 6 bases; unmatched bases: 5. CDR3 size: 14 residues. CDR1 and CDR2 from the germline V gene are GTSNPN and SVGIG (reference sequence). CDR3 in amino acids: CAWSVGQGGQPQHF. DNA of the CDR3: TGTGCCTGGAGTGTAGGGCAGGGGGGTCAGCCCCAGCATTTT.

The sample holds one count of this clone. The chain uses TRBV15 and TRBJ1-5; D remains unclear. The V gene lost 0 bases and the J gene lost 6 bases, with 9 bases spanning the gap. In germline, CDR1 is LNHNV, CDR2 YYDKDF (reference sequence). There are 14 residues in the CDR3. CDR3 sequence reads: CATSRDLSSQPQHF. The CDR3 DNA is TGTGCCACCAGCAGAGATCTTTCGAGTCAGCCCCAGCATTTT.

This clone was picked up one time. V is TRBV15 and J is TRBJ1-2; D remains unclear. Between the trimmed V and J ends, which lost 0 bases and 6 bases, there was a span of 11 bases. This CDR3 region has 14 residues. CDR1 is LNHNV and CDR2 is YYDKDF in the germline V gene (reference sequence). The CDR3 nucleotides read TGTGCCACCAGCAGAGAACAGCCCATAGATGGCTACACCTTC. Translation: CATSREQPIDGYTF.

This sequence joins TRBV19 and TRBJ2-6, with TRBD1 matching over 7 bases. There are 19 residues in the CDR3. Germline CDR1 reads LNHDA; CDR2 reads SQIVND (reference sequence). The junction had 11 bases not matched to a gene; V was cut back by 3 bases and J by 0 bases. The CDR3 here is CASSIFQGGWSSGANVLTF. CDR3 sequence (DNA): TGTGCCAGTAGTATTTTCCAAGGGGGCTGGAGCTCTGGGGCCAACGTCCTGACTTTC. Combining the CDR3 with reference TRBV19 and TRBJ2-6 gives the whole variable domain DGGITQSPKYLFRKEGQNVTLSCEQNLNHDAMYWYRQDPGQGLRLIYYSQIVNDFQKGDIAEGYSVSREKKESFPLTVTSAQKNPTAFYLCASSIFQGGWSSGANVLTFGAGSRLTVL.

The chain carries TRBV5-6 and TRBJ2-7, with D perhaps matching TRBD2 (5 bases). CDR1 is SGHDT and CDR2 is YYEEEE in the germline V gene. This CDR3 comprises 14 residues. Trimming took off 3 bases at V and 3 bases at J, with 13 bases between the two ends. CDR3 coding DNA: TGTGCCAGCAGCTCTATCGGACTCGACTACGAGCAGTACTTC. It translates to CASSSIGLDYEQYF.

V is TRBV6-5 and J is TRBJ2-1; possibly TRBD2 for D (5 bases). This CDR3 is built from 14 residues. With 0 bases removed from V and 7 bases from J, the gap between germline ends came to 10 bases. Germline V gene lookup returns CDR1 MNHEY and CDR2 SVGAGI. The CDR3 DNA is TGTGCCAGCAGTTACTCGAGGGCACAAAATGAGCAGTTCTTC. It translates to CASSYSRAQNEQFF.

V usage is TRBV28 and J usage is TRBJ2-7, with 8 bases aligning to TRBD2. V lost 7 bases to trimming and J lost 3 bases; unmatched junction nucleotides: 5. There are 13 residues in the CDR3. Germline CDR1 reads MDHEN; CDR2 reads SYDVKM. The CDR3 here is CASISGTSYEQYF. The CDR3, as DNA: TGTGCCAGCATATCCGGGACTAGCTACGAGCAGTACTTC. The variable domain in full, with the rest retrieved from reference TRBV28 and TRBJ2-7, is DVKVTQSSRYLVKRTGEKVFLECVQDMDHENMFWYRQDPGLGLRLIYFSYDVKMKEKGDIPEGYSVSREKKERFSLILESASTNQTSMYLCASISGTSYEQYFGPGTRLTVT.

The chain is built from TRBV28 and TRBJ2-5; unclear D gene. Deletions cut 4 bases from V and 4 bases from J, with 10 bases between. CDR1 MDHEN and CDR2 SYDVKM come from the germline V gene. The CDR3 covers 13 residues. CDR3 in DNA: TGTGCCAGCAGTTACCCACAGTTAGAGACCCAGTACTTC. It specifies CASSYPQLETQYF. The whole variable domain, filled in from reference TRBV28 and TRBJ2-5, reads DVKVTQSSRYLVKRTGEKVFLECVQDMDHENMFWYRQDPGLGLRLIYFSYDVKMKEKGDIPEGYSVSREKKERFSLILESASTNQTSMYLCASSYPQLETQYFGPGTRLLVL.

The V gene is TRBV7-6, the J gene TRBJ2-1; 13 nucleotides line up with TRBD2. Germline V gives CDR1 SGHVS, CDR2 FNYEAQ. The CDR3 runs 21 residues. The V gene end was trimmed by 2 bases and the J gene end by 5 bases; junction bases not matched to a gene: 18. This CDR3 is CASSLTPDRTLLAGGDNEQFF. CDR3 DNA: TGTGCCAGCAGCTTAACCCCGGACAGGACCTTACTAGCGGGAGGGGACAATGAGCAGTTCTTC. The whole variable domain, remainder taken from reference TRBV7-6 and TRBJ2-1, is GAGVSQSPRYKVTKRGQDVALRCDPISGHVSLYWYRQALGQGPEFLTYFNYEAQQDKSGLPNDRFSAERPEGSISTLTIQRTEQRDSAMYRCASSLTPDRTLLAGGDNEQFFGPGTRLTVL.

The V and J genes are TRBV19 and TRBJ1-1, with 8 bases matching TRBD1. CDR1 is LNHDA and CDR2 is SQIVND in the germline V gene (reference sequence). The CDR3 totals 17 residues. The V gene end was trimmed by 1 base and the J gene end by 6 bases; junction bases not matched to a gene: 13. The CDR3 region is CASSIGQGAGILSEAFF. In DNA form, the CDR3 reads TGTGCCAGTAGTATAGGCCAGGGGGCGGGTATTTTATCTGAAGCTTTCTTT.

This sequence joins TRBV5-1 and TRBJ1-4, with TRBD1 matching over 9 bases. Germline trimming cut 3 bases from V and 8 bases from J; bases unmatched to any gene: 5. This CDR3 has 14 residues. CDR1 is SGHRS, CDR2 YFSETQ, per germline. CDR3 region: CASSWGQGREKLFF. The CDR3 DNA reads as TGCGCCAGCAGCTGGGGACAGGGCAGGGAAAAACTGTTTTTT.

This clone was counted a few times. The chain uses TRBV9 and TRBJ2-7; D is perhaps TRBD1 (6 bases). Germline V CDR1 and CDR2: SGDLS, YYNGEE. The CDR3 covers 16 residues. V dropped 4 bases and J dropped 3 bases, with 20 bases sitting between them. The DNA of the CDR3 is TGTGCCAGCAGCCCCCAGCCCTTGACAGGAGGCTACGAGCAGTACTTC. It encodes CASSPQPLTGGYEQYF.

The chain is built from TRBV19 and TRBJ2-7; 9 bases fit TRBD1. This CDR3 contains 13 residues. From germline, CDR1 is LNHDA and CDR2 SQIVND (reference sequence). J lost 6 bases, V lost 4 bases, and 4 bases had no gene match. The CDR3 nucleotides read TGTGCCAGTAGTACCCCGGACAGGGGCGAGCAGTACTTC. It translates to CASSTPDRGEQYF.

The chain couples TRBV2 to TRBJ2-7; weak D call: TRBD1 (6 bases). The ends were cut back, 4 bases at V and 11 bases at J, with 21 bases in the middle. Germline V lookup: CDR1 SNHLY, CDR2 FYNNEI. The CDR3 runs to 14 residues. The CDR3 region is CASSASSGQPFKYF. The CDR3 DNA follows: TGTGCCAGCAGTGCCTCCTCGGGACAACCCTTTAAGTACTTC.

As concerns this clone: Compared with germline, one end of the junction differs, possibly owing to a read error. The genes are TRBV5-6 and TRBJ2-7; D possibly corresponds to TRBD2 (6 bases). The CDR3 is 15 amino acids. Germline CDR1 is SGHDT and CDR2 is YYEEEE. CDR3: CASSLGGFGSDEQYF. DNA of the CDR3: TGTGCCAGCAGCCTTGGGGGGTTTGGCTCCGACGAGCAGTACTTC.

The gene calls are TRBV7-9 and TRBJ2-7; a weak D match, TRBD2 (6 bases). CDR1 SEHNR and CDR2 FQNEAQ come from the germline V gene (reference sequence). The germline V and J ends were trimmed by 5 bases and 5 bases, with 16 bases remaining between them. The CDR3 covers 14 residues. For the CDR3, the DNA is TGTGCCAGCAGCCAAGGGACTGTCCGCGACGAGCAGTACTTC. Its protein product is CASSQGTVRDEQYF.

This chain connects TRBV6-5 to TRBJ1-2; maybe TRBD1 (6 bases). The V end was cut by 5 bases, the J end by 1 base, with 11 bases between. Germline CDR1 MNHEY, CDR2 SVGAGI. CDR3 size: 14 residues. CDR3 sequence: CASSPGTHNYGYTF. CDR3 DNA sequence: TGTGCCAGCAGTCCCGGGACACATAACTATGGCTACACCTTC.

The count of this clone is one. This chain connects TRBV28 to TRBJ1-1; 9 bases fit TRBD1. The CDR3 consists of 15 residues. Per germline, CDR1 MDHEN and CDR2 SYDVKM. J lost 5 bases, V lost 7 bases, and 11 bases had no gene match. The CDR3 DNA reads as TGTGCCAGCAACCGGGACAGGGAAAGAGGGACTGAAGCTTTCTTT. It codes for CASNRDRERGTEAFF.

This clone was seen just once. The chain uses TRBV9 and TRBJ2-2; TRBD2 matches at 11 bases. After removal of 0 bases from V and 1 base from J, the junction contained 5 bases not matched to a gene. In germline, CDR1 is SGDLS, CDR2 YYNGEE. The CDR3 is made up of 18 amino acids. CDR3 nucleotide sequence: TGTGCCAGCAGCGTAGTAAGCCTAGCGGGGGGGAACACCGGGGAGCTGTTTTTT. Its protein is CASSVVSLAGGNTGELFF. Using reference TRBV9 and TRBJ2-2 for the parts outside the CDR3, the full variable domain is DSGVTQTPKHLITATGQRVTLRCSPRSGDLSVYWYQQSLDQGLQFLIQYYNGEERAKGNILERFSAQQFPDLHSELNLSSLELGDSALYFCASSVVSLAGGNTGELFFGEGSRLTVL.

This chain connects TRBV11-2 to TRBJ2-5, with a possible D match to TRBD2 (7 bases). Trimming took 1 base from V and 5 from J, leaving 20 bases between them. The CDR3 runs 17 residues. Per germline, CDR1 SGHAT and CDR2 FQNNGV. The CDR3 spells CASSLGQGRGAWETQYF. The CDR3 coding sequence is TGTGCCAGCAGCTTAGGTCAGGGCCGGGGGGCGTGGGAGACCCAGTACTTC.

V gene TRBV5-8 combines with J gene TRBJ1-1; TRBD1 matches 7 bases. Trimming cost V 3 bases and J 1 base; bases outside gene matches: 3. Germline V gene sequence: CDR1 SGHTS, CDR2 YDEGEE. CDR3 length equals 14 residues. The CDR3 DNA follows: TGTGCCAGCAGCTCGGGACAGCGGAACACTGAAGCTTTCTTT. This encodes CASSSGQRNTEAFF.

This clone has a single count. J is TRBJ1-1 and V is TRBV4-1; possibly TRBD1 for D (5 bases). This CDR3 has 15 residues. V lost 1 base and J 3 bases, leaving 12 bases between the germline ends. Germline V CDR1 and CDR2: MGHRA, YSYEKL. CDR3 bases: TGCGCCAGCAGCCAAGGCCCAGGGTGGGACACTGAAGCTTTCTTT. Amino acids: CASSQGPGWDTEAFF.

The gene calls are TRBV6-5 and TRBJ2-2; D is possibly TRBD2 (6 bases). V was cut by 8 bases and J by 1 base, with 14 bases left in between. Germline lookup yields CDR1 MNHEY and CDR2 SVGAGI. This CDR3 is 15 amino acids long. CDR3 loop: CASSPAGMNTGELFF. CDR3 nucleotides: TGTGCCAGCTCTCCCGCGGGGATGAACACCGGGGAGCTGTTTTTT.

The chain has TRBV5-6 and TRBJ2-1; D perhaps matches TRBD1 (6 bases). CDR1 is SGHDT, CDR2 YYEEEE, per germline. V lost 4 bases and J lost 8, with 25 bases in between. CDR3 length: 17 residues. The DNA of the CDR3 is TGTGCCAGCAGCGGAGGCCTAGGGGGACACCCGAACCATGAGCAGTTCTTC. Residues: CASSGGLGGHPNHEQFF.